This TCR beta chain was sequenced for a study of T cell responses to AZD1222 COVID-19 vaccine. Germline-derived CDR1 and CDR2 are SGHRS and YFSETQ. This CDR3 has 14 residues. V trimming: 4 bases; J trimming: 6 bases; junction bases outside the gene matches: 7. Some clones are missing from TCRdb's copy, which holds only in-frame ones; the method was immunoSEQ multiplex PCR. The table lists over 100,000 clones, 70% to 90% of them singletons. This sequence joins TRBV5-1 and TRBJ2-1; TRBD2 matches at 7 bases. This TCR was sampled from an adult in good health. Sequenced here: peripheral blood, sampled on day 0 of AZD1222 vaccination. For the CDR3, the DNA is TGCGCCAGCAGCATCTCCGGCGGGGGCAATGAGCAGTTCTTC. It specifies CASSISGGGNEQFF.